The next 18 T cell receptor beta chains were all read from a single sample in a study of T cells after yellow fever vaccination. MiXCR, applied by TCRdb to the 5' RACE reads, yields one record per CDR3 protein. This sample has some 200,000 distinct CDR3 sequences; 2.5% to 3.5% occur once, and the top ten carry approximately 3.5%. The source material was CD4+ T cells sorted from PBMCs, sampled 10 days after the yellow fever booster vaccination. These receptors were collected from a young man who received the YFV17D yellow fever vaccine.

This clonotype has just a few counts. CDR3 residues: CASSWTPTVPPLHF. Here the CDR3 DNA reads TGCGCCAGCAGCTGGACCCCTACAGTACCACCCCTCCACTTT. The V gene is TRBV5-1, the J gene TRBJ1-6; no firm D call. Germline CDR1 is SGHRS and CDR2 is YFSETQ. The CDR3 loop spans 14 amino acids. V gave up 3 bases and J gave up 11 bases, with 15 bases separating them.

There are a few counts of this clonotype. The chain carries TRBV19 and TRBJ2-7, with 10 bases identical to TRBD2. The V gene end was trimmed by 5 bases and the J gene end by 9 bases; junction bases not matched to a gene: 10. This CDR3 contains 14 residues. Germline V gene data show CDR1 as LNHDA and CDR2 as SQIVND (reference sequence). The CDR3 spells CASSPGTSVIAQYF. The CDR3 nucleotides read TGTGCCAGTAGTCCCGGGACTAGCGTGATCGCGCAGTACTTC.

This chain joins TRBV27 and TRBJ1-2, with D hard to call. The CDR3 has 14 residues. Germline V gene lookup returns CDR1 MNHEY and CDR2 SMNVEV (reference sequence). The V end lost 5 bases, the J end lost 3 bases, and 13 bases lay between the germline ends. This chain's CDR3 is CASSPIDTYYGYTF. DNA for the CDR3: TGTGCCAGCAGTCCGATTGACACTTACTATGGCTACACCTTC.

The V gene is TRBV24-1, the J gene TRBJ2-1; D not certain. The germline CDR1 and CDR2 sequences are KGHDR and SFDVKD. Trimming removed 4 bases from V and 0 bases from J, with 12 bases in between. This CDR3 has 16 amino acids. The CDR3 sequence is CATSDQDGSSYNEQFF. CDR3 sequence (DNA): TGTGCCACCAGTGACCAGGACGGAAGCTCCTACAATGAGCAGTTCTTC.

In this sample, this clonotype turned up many times. The chain links TRBV12-3 or TRBV12-4 to TRBJ1-1; D not certain. The CDR3 totals 12 residues. The germline V and J ends were trimmed by 5 bases and 5 bases, with 9 bases remaining between them. DNA for the CDR3: TGTGCCAGCAGTCTCGGTACGACTGAAGCTTTCTTT. This codes for CASSLGTTEAFF.

This clonotype was detected a few times. This chain uses TRBV2 with TRBJ2-6, with 8 positions matching TRBD1. This CDR3 has 17 residues. CDR1 SNHLY and CDR2 FYNNEI come from the germline V gene. The junction had 6 bases not matched to a gene; V was cut back by 5 bases and J by 0 bases. The CDR3 reads CASSRDRILSGANVLTF. In nucleotides, the CDR3 is TGTGCCAGCAGTAGGGACAGGATTCTCTCTGGGGCCAACGTCCTGACTTTC.

This clonotype was counted only a few times. J is TRBJ1-6 and V is TRBV5-1; D gene ambiguous. In germline, CDR1 is SGHRS, CDR2 YFSETQ. Trimming pared 4 bases from V and 0 bases from J, leaving 14 bases between. The CDR3 is made up of 17 amino acids. CDR3 coding DNA: TGCGCCAGCAGCACCGGACCCTCGATCTCCTATAATTCACCCCTCCACTTT. Protein product: CASSTGPSISYNSPLHF.

This clonotype occurred many times. CDR3 amino acids: CASSLGRQTEAFF. For the CDR3, the DNA is TGTGCCAGCAGCTTAGGGCGTCAGACTGAAGCTTTCTTT. The chain combines TRBV7-6 with TRBJ1-1; D gene uncertain. V was trimmed by 1 base and J by 5 bases, leaving 8 bases between them. Germline CDR1 is SGHVS and CDR2 is FNYEAQ. CDR3 size: 13 residues.

The table lists this clonotype with many counts. The chain joins TRBV19 to TRBJ1-4, with D tentatively TRBD1 (5 bases). The CDR3 runs 12 residues. Germline V gene sequence: CDR1 LNHDA, CDR2 SQIVND (reference sequence). The ends were cut back, 6 bases at V and 8 bases at J, with 10 bases in the middle. This CDR3 reads CASRGDGEKLFF. CDR3 DNA: TGTGCCAGTAGGGGGGATGGAGAAAAACTGTTTTTT.

This clonotype was recorded at least ten times. The chain employs TRBV5-1 and TRBJ2-1, with TRBD2 identical over 7 bases. CDR3 length equals 17 residues. From germline, CDR1 is SGHRS and CDR2 YFSETQ. Trimming at V came to 0 bases and at J to 8 bases, leaving 14 bases not matched to a gene. The CDR3 sequence is CASSLARGDSTFDEQFF. The CDR3 DNA reads TGCGCCAGCAGCTTGGCTCGGGGGGACTCTACGTTCGATGAGCAGTTCTTC.

The rearrangement uses TRBV18 and TRBJ1-1; D gene uncertain. The CDR3 spans 13 residues. Germline CDR1 reads KGHSH; CDR2 reads LQKENI. Trimming removed 3 bases from V and 12 bases from J, with 17 bases in between. The CDR3 DNA sequence: TGTGCCAGCTCACCCTCGGAGGAAGGGCCGACTTTCTTT. It specifies CASSPSEEGPTFF. The variable domain in full, completed from reference TRBV18 and TRBJ1-1, reads NAGVMQNPRHLVRRRGQEARLRCSPMKGHSHVYWYRQLPEEGLKFMVYLQKENIIDESGMPKERFSAEFPKEGPSILRIQQVVRGDSAAYFCASSPSEEGPTFFGQGTRLTVV.

The V and J genes are TRBV29-1 and TRBJ1-1, with D maybe TRBD1 (6 bases). Trimming pared 7 bases from V and 5 bases from J, leaving 14 bases between. Germline V gives CDR1 SQVTM, CDR2 ANQGSEA. This CDR3 spans 12 amino acids. The CDR3 loop reads CSGASGETEAFF. The CDR3 nucleotides read TGCAGCGGAGCATCAGGGGAAACTGAAGCTTTCTTT.

This rearrangement joins TRBV11-2 to TRBJ2-1; 9 positions agree with TRBD1. This CDR3 is built from 17 residues. Germline trimming cut 2 bases from V and 13 bases from J; bases unmatched to any gene: 18. Germline assignment: CDR1 SGHAT and CDR2 FQNNGV. In DNA, the CDR3 is TGTGCCAGCAGCTTATACCCCTCCGGGACAGGGACGGCTAGTCAGTTCTTC. Translating it yields CASSLYPSGTGTASQFF.

This clonotype was recorded only once. A much larger clone differs from this one at a single base, so this may be a read error. The CDR3 region has the DNA TGTGCCAGCAGCCTGCAACAGGGGGCATGTACTGAAGCTTTCTTT. Protein product: CASSLQQGACTEAFF. This chain connects TRBV7-2 to TRBJ1-1; 9 bases are shared with TRBD1. The J segment lost 5 bases and the V segment lost 5 bases, leaving 9 bases of the junction unmatched. Germline CDR1 SGHTA, CDR2 FQGNSA. The CDR3 loop spans 15 amino acids.

This clonotype was detected only a few times. The chain couples TRBV12-3 or TRBV12-4 to TRBJ1-1; D gene ambiguous. V lost 6 bases, J lost 5 bases, and 13 bases lay in between. This CDR3 has 13 residues. CDR3 loop: CASRPTRGTEAFF. CDR3 DNA: TGTGCCAGCAGGCCGACACGAGGTACTGAAGCTTTCTTT.

This clonotype was recorded many times. This chain joins TRBV18 and TRBJ2-5, with D possibly matching TRBD1 (5 bases). The CDR3 runs 15 residues. Trimming shortened V by 3 bases and J by 0 bases, and 11 bases separated the two germline ends. In germline, CDR1 is KGHSH, CDR2 LQKENI. The CDR3 DNA follows: TGTGCCAGCTCACCGAGGAAAGGGGACCAAGAGACCCAGTACTTC. This sequence encodes CASSPRKGDQETQYF.

This clonotype was counted many times. The rearrangement uses TRBV20-1 and TRBJ1-1; D is unclear. V lost 3 bases and J 3 bases, leaving 17 bases between the germline ends. This CDR3 contains 15 residues. Per germline, CDR1 DFQATT and CDR2 SNEGSKA (reference sequence). The CDR3 nucleotides read TGCAGTGCTAGTAATCTTCTGGGGTTGGACACTGAAGCTTTCTTT. Translating it yields CSASNLLGLDTEAFF.

This clonotype was seen many times. The chain combines TRBV2 with TRBJ2-3, with D possibly TRBD2 on 5 matching bases. Deletions cut 6 bases from V and 1 base from J, with 11 bases between. The CDR3 runs to 14 residues. From germline, CDR1 is SNHLY and CDR2 FYNNEI. The CDR3 coding sequence is TGTGCCAGCAGGGCGGGTGACGGCACAGATACGCAGTATTTT. It codes for CASRAGDGTDTQYF.